Presented here are 27 T cell receptor beta chains from one specimen sequenced in a study of blood T cell repertoires in COVID-19. The repertoire was sequenced with immunoSEQ multiplex PCR; TCRdb's copy has only in-frame clones and lacks some. The profile shows 150,000 to 190,000 clones, roughly 82% of them singletons. The source material was peripheral blood. The receptors originated from a woman in her 50s with acute or convalescent COVID-19.

The chain employs TRBV29-1 and TRBJ2-5, with 7 bases aligning to TRBD1. The germline V gene encodes CDR1 SQVTM and CDR2 ANQGSEA. The CDR3 spans 12 residues. V was pared by 3 bases and J by 2 bases, with 0 bases of the junction left unmatched. The CDR3 DNA reads TGCAGCGTTGACAGGGGGCAAGAGACCCAGTACTTC. Amino acids: CSVDRGQETQYF.

CDR3 amino acids: CASSLGVTGGTGELFF. CDR3 DNA sequence: TGTGCCAGCAGCTTAGGCGTAACCGGCGGCACCGGGGAGCTGTTTTTT. The chain carries TRBV7-9 and TRBJ2-2; the D is unclear. The V end was cut by 1 base, the J end by 4 bases, with 13 bases between. The CDR3 totals 16 residues. Germline V gives CDR1 SEHNR, CDR2 FQNEAQ (reference sequence).

The rearrangement links TRBV10-3 to TRBJ1-1; 7 bases agree with TRBD1. This CDR3 contains 13 residues. CDR1 and CDR2 (germline): ENHRY, SYGVKD. V lost 3 bases and J lost 6; bases outside the gene matches: 4. CDR3 in amino acids: CAISEGGVSEAFF. In nucleotides, the CDR3 is TGTGCCATCAGTGAAGGGGGCGTCTCTGAAGCTTTCTTT.

The chain joins TRBV3-1 (or the pseudogene TRBV3-2) to TRBJ1-5; maybe TRBD1 (6 bases). With 6 bases removed from V and 0 bases from J, the gap between germline ends came to 12 bases. The CDR3 is 15 amino acids. The germline V gene encodes CDR1 LGHDT and CDR2 YNNKEL (reference sequence). As DNA, the CDR3 is TGTGCCAGCAGTGTGACAGGCGATAGCAATCAGCCCCAGCATTTT. It encodes CASSVTGDSNQPQHF.

CDR3 in amino acids: CASSFFGAASTDTQYF. In DNA form, the CDR3 reads TGTGCCAGCAGCTTCTTTGGTGCGGCAAGCACAGATACGCAGTATTTT. The genes are TRBV11-2 and TRBJ2-3, with D unclear. Germline CDR1 SGHAT, CDR2 FQNNGV. The ends were cut back, 3 bases at V and 0 bases at J, with 13 bases in the middle. The CDR3 extends over 16 amino acids.

This chain uses TRBV2 with TRBJ2-2; 8 bases fit TRBD2. The CDR3 has 15 residues. Germline loops: CDR1 SNHLY, CDR2 FYNNEI. V was clipped by 4 bases and J by 7 bases; unmatched bases: 8. CDR3: CASSVTSGGYGELFF. Here the CDR3 DNA reads TGTGCCAGCAGTGTCACTAGCGGCGGCTACGGGGAGCTGTTTTTT.

The J gene is TRBJ2-7, the V gene TRBV5-1; a weak D match, TRBD1 (5 bases). The V end was cut by 1 base, the J end by 2 bases, with 13 bases between. The CDR3 spans 15 residues. Germline V gene lookup returns CDR1 SGHRS and CDR2 YFSETQ. The CDR3 loop reads CASSLQGTDPYEQYF. CDR3 nucleotide sequence: TGCGCCAGCAGCTTGCAGGGTACCGATCCCTACGAGCAGTACTTC.

The chain couples TRBV6-1 to TRBJ1-1; a possible D gene is TRBD1 (5 bases). V gave up 0 bases and J gave up 5 bases, with 10 bases separating them. Germline CDR1 reads MNHNS; CDR2 reads SASEGT. The CDR3 consists of 14 residues. The CDR3 sequence: CASSEATEWTEAFF. In DNA, the CDR3 is TGTGCCAGCAGTGAAGCGACAGAATGGACTGAAGCTTTCTTT.

This clone has just a few counts. V gene TRBV19 combines with J gene TRBJ1-2, with 7 bases fitting TRBD1. The germline V gene has CDR1 LNHDA and CDR2 SQIVND (reference sequence). V lost 2 bases, J lost 8 bases, and 5 bases stayed unmatched. The CDR3 loop spans 13 amino acids. In DNA form, the CDR3 reads TGTGCCAGTAGTATAAGGGAGACAGGGGGCTACACCTTC. Encoded protein: CASSIRETGGYTF.

V usage is TRBV10-3 and J usage is TRBJ2-5; 7 bases are shared with TRBD2. J was trimmed by 5 bases and V by 6 bases; bases with no gene match: 6. In germline, CDR1 is ENHRY, CDR2 SYGVKD. The CDR3 is 13 residues long. The CDR3 sequence is CAIRDWEGETQYF. CDR3 in DNA: TGTGCCATCAGGGACTGGGAGGGGGAGACCCAGTACTTC.

This clone was seen a few times. The rearrangement joins TRBV4-2 to TRBJ2-2; the D is unclear. The V gene's germline CDR1 is LGHNA and CDR2 YNFKEQ. This CDR3 comprises 14 residues. Trimming took 1 base from V and 6 from J, leaving 9 bases between them. CDR3 protein: CASSQVSRSGELFF. As DNA, the CDR3 is TGTGCCAGCAGCCAAGTCTCGCGTTCCGGGGAGCTGTTTTTT.

J is TRBJ1-2 and V is TRBV11-2, with D possibly being TRBD1 (6 bases). This CDR3 has 15 residues. CDR1 and CDR2 from the germline V gene are SGHAT and FQNNGV. V was pared by 1 base and J by 1 base, with 10 bases between. The CDR3 loop reads CASSLAGTSNYGYTF. The CDR3 bases are TGTGCCAGCAGCTTAGCGGGGACAAGTAACTATGGCTACACCTTC.

The V call is TRBV28, the J call TRBJ2-5; 9 bases match TRBD2. There are 16 residues in the CDR3. V gave up 8 bases and J gave up 5 bases; unmatched junction bases: 15. Germline assignment: CDR1 MDHEN and CDR2 SYDVKM. Written as DNA, the CDR3 is TGTGCCAGCTTCTCGACTAGCGGACGGGAGAGGGAGACCCAGTACTTC. This encodes CASFSTSGRERETQYF.

This chain uses TRBV28 with TRBJ1-2; 9 positions agree with TRBD1. The CDR3 totals 15 residues. V was pared by 6 bases and J by 3 bases, with 8 bases of the junction left unmatched. Germline V gene data show CDR1 as MDHEN and CDR2 as SYDVKM. CDR3 protein: CASRSQGADDYGYTF. CDR3 DNA sequence: TGTGCCAGCAGATCACAGGGGGCTGACGACTATGGCTACACCTTC.

The gene calls are TRBV9 and TRBJ2-5, with 7 bases identical to TRBD2. J gave up 3 bases and V 7 bases, and 21 bases lay outside the gene matches. Germline assignment: CDR1 SGDLS and CDR2 YYNGEE. This CDR3 is built from 18 residues. The CDR3 here is CASSALAMSWREKETQYF. Here the CDR3 DNA reads TGTGCCAGCTCAGCCCTAGCGATGAGTTGGCGGGAGAAAGAGACCCAGTACTTC.

This clone was detected a few times. The chain uses TRBV11-3 and TRBJ2-1, with TRBD2 as a possible D gene (6 bases). The V gene's germline CDR1 is SGHNT and CDR2 YENEEA. This CDR3 has 15 amino acids. The ends were cut back, 5 bases at V and 3 bases at J, with 14 bases in the middle. CDR3 nucleotides: TGTGCCAGCAGCGAAAACGGGGACTTCTACAATGAGCAGTTCTTC. Protein product: CASSENGDFYNEQFF.

This chain links TRBV3-1 (or the pseudogene TRBV3-2) with TRBJ2-7; 7 bases fit TRBD2. Germline CDR1 is LGHDT and CDR2 is YNNKEL (reference sequence). This CDR3 comprises 15 residues. V was clipped by 1 base and J by 1 base; unmatched bases: 4. In DNA, the CDR3 is TGTGCCAGCAGCCAAGGGGGCGGGGGTTCCTACGAGCAGTACTTC. Protein: CASSQGGGGSYEQYF.

The chain carries TRBV2 and TRBJ2-7, with D tentatively TRBD1 (6 bases). The germline V gene has CDR1 SNHLY and CDR2 FYNNEI. Trimming shortened V by 6 bases and J by 3 bases, and 18 bases separated the two germline ends. The CDR3 runs to 15 residues. The CDR3 DNA is TGTGCCAGCAGATTCGACGGGACACGTTACTACGAGCAGTACTTC. The encoded protein is CASRFDGTRYYEQYF.

J is TRBJ2-1 and V is TRBV4-3, with D tentatively TRBD1 (5 bases). The CDR3 runs to 14 residues. The V end was cut by 0 bases, the J end by 7 bases, with 10 bases between. CDR1 and CDR2 from the germline V gene are LGHNA and YSLEER. The CDR3 spells CASSQDRGWNEQFF. In DNA form, the CDR3 reads TGCGCCAGCAGCCAAGATAGGGGTTGGAATGAGCAGTTCTTC.

This clone came up once. The V and J genes are TRBV3-1 (or the pseudogene TRBV3-2) and TRBJ1-2; TRBD1 matches at 8 bases. The CDR3 has 13 residues. Germline trimming cut 5 bases from V and 8 bases from J; bases unmatched to any gene: 7. From germline, CDR1 is LGHDT and CDR2 YNNKEL (reference sequence). The CDR3 region is CASSGQGRKGYTF. As DNA, the CDR3 is TGTGCCAGCAGCGGACAGGGAAGGAAAGGCTACACCTTC.

This clone was counted between two and nine times. The chain carries TRBV7-9 and TRBJ2-7, with D tentatively TRBD1 (6 bases). From germline, CDR1 is SEHNR and CDR2 FQNEAQ (reference sequence). This CDR3 has 15 amino acids. V dropped 2 bases and J dropped 0 bases, with 11 bases sitting between them. As DNA, the CDR3 is TGTGCCAGCAGCTTACAGGGGACGGTCTCCTACGAGCAGTACTTC. It translates to CASSLQGTVSYEQYF.

This clone was recorded once. CDR3 DNA sequence: TGTGCCAGCAGTGACGGGACTAGCGGTAATGAGCAGTTCTTC. It codes for CASSDGTSGNEQFF. This chain links TRBV2 with TRBJ2-1; TRBD2 matches at 11 bases. This CDR3 spans 14 amino acids. CDR1 is SNHLY and CDR2 is FYNNEI in the germline V gene. J gave up 7 bases and V 3 bases, and 2 bases lay outside the gene matches.

This sequence joins TRBV11-2 and TRBJ2-7; a weak D match, TRBD1 (5 bases). From germline, CDR1 is SGHAT and CDR2 FQNNGV. This CDR3 has 15 residues. The ends were cut back, 4 bases at V and 2 bases at J, with 15 bases in the middle. The CDR3 bases are TGTGCCAGCAGCTCACTCCAGGGTACTACCTACGAGCAGTACTTC. This codes for CASSSLQGTTYEQYF.

The chain couples TRBV18 to TRBJ1-2; D not certain. The CDR3 sequence is 15 residues long. V shed 3 bases and J shed 14 bases, with 25 bases lying between them. Germline values: CDR1 KGHSH, CDR2 LQKENI. The CDR3 DNA reads as TGTGCCAGCTCACCGGTTGACGATTTCGGGGATCTCACAACCTTC. This encodes CASSPVDDFGDLTTF.

The rearrangement joins TRBV28 to TRBJ2-7; possible D gene TRBD2, 6 bases. V was trimmed by 3 bases and J by 6 bases, leaving 12 bases between them. Germline lookup yields CDR1 MDHEN and CDR2 SYDVKM. There are 13 residues in the CDR3. CDR3: CASSLGGNGEQYF. CDR3 nucleotide sequence: TGTGCCAGCAGTTTGGGGGGTAACGGCGAGCAGTACTTC.

The rearrangement joins TRBV27 to TRBJ2-1, with D possibly matching TRBD2 (6 bases). Trimming left V 1 base short and J 0 bases short, with 16 bases between. The CDR3 length is 18 residues. Germline V CDR1 and CDR2: MNHEY, SMNVEV (reference sequence). The CDR3 nucleotides read TGTGCCAGCAGTTTATGGAGTCTAGCGACAGACTCCTACAATGAGCAGTTCTTC. Its translation: CASSLWSLATDSYNEQFF.

This clone was seen repeatedly, ten times or more. The chain links TRBV18 to TRBJ1-2; 9 bases fit TRBD1. J was trimmed by 4 bases and V by 2 bases; bases with no gene match: 8. Germline loops: CDR1 KGHSH, CDR2 LQKENI. The CDR3 contains 16 residues. CDR3 in amino acids: CASSPSRTGAAYGYTF. DNA of the CDR3: TGTGCCAGCTCACCATCCCGGACAGGGGCTGCCTATGGCTACACCTTC.